The 15 T cell receptor beta chains below all came from one sample that was sequenced in a study of shared clonotypes between healthy human individuals. The method was immunoSEQ multiplex PCR; TCRdb's version includes in-frame clones alone and lacks a portion of them. This table holds approximately 1,500,000 clones, roughly 96% found once. The sample taken for sequencing was naive CD4+ T cells sorted from blood. As for subset: CD45RA+ positively selected. All receptors come from a man aged 25-45 years in good health.

The rearrangement joins TRBV28 to TRBJ2-2, with TRBD1 matching over 7 bases. This CDR3 has 17 residues. V gave up 5 bases and J gave up 5 bases; unmatched junction bases: 14. From germline, CDR1 is MDHEN and CDR2 SYDVKM. In DNA form, the CDR3 reads TGTGCCAGCAGTCCCACCCGGGACAGTGTCCGTACCGGGGAGCTGTTTTTT. The encoded protein is CASSPTRDSVRTGELFF.

V and J are TRBV4-3 and TRBJ2-7, with 7 bases aligning to TRBD2. The ends lost 0 bases at V and 0 bases at J; junction bases unmatched: 11. The CDR3 extends over 18 amino acids. Germline V gene sequence: CDR1 LGHNA, CDR2 YSLEER. The CDR3 loop reads CASSQDMGGAKSSYEQYF. The CDR3 region has the DNA TGCGCCAGCAGCCAAGATATGGGAGGGGCTAAGAGCTCCTACGAGCAGTACTTC.

This chain uses TRBV9 with TRBJ2-7; 7 bases map to TRBD1. Germline CDR1 and CDR2: SGDLS and YYNGEE. The CDR3 contains 15 residues. V lost 3 bases and J lost 3; bases outside the gene matches: 9. The CDR3 loop is CASSEGDSRIYEQYF. The CDR3 coding sequence is TGTGCCAGCAGCGAGGGGGACAGCAGAATCTACGAGCAGTACTTC. Full variable domain (remainder filled in from reference TRBV9 and TRBJ2-7): DSGVTQTPKHLITATGQRVTLRCSPRSGDLSVYWYQQSLDQGLQFLIQYYNGEERAKGNILERFSAQQFPDLHSELNLSSLELGDSALYFCASSEGDSRIYEQYFGPGTRLTVT.

The chain recombines TRBV13 with TRBJ2-7, with D perhaps TRBD1 (5 bases). Trimming removed 3 bases from V and 6 bases from J, with 9 bases in between. The CDR3 spans 12 residues. Per germline, CDR1 PRHDT and CDR2 FYEKMQ (reference sequence). The CDR3 DNA follows: TGTGCCAGCAGCTTGACAGCCAGCGAGCAGTACTTC. Translating gives CASSLTASEQYF.

The chain couples TRBV25-1 to TRBJ1-3; no clear D. CDR1 and CDR2 (germline): MGHDK, SYGVNS. This CDR3 is built from 16 residues. Trimming left V 8 bases short and J 2 bases short, with 19 bases between. The CDR3 nucleotides are TGTGCCAGCTCCTTTCCTAAATACCCCGCTGGAAACACCATATATTTT. It codes for CASSFPKYPAGNTIYF. The full variable domain, rest sourced from reference TRBV25-1 and TRBJ1-3, is EADIYQTPRYLVIGTGKKITLECSQTMGHDKMYWYQQDPGMELHLIHYSYGVNSTEKGDLSSESTVSRIRTEHFPLTLESARPSHTSQYLCASSFPKYPAGNTIYFGEGSWLTVV.

Concerning this clone itself: No DNA is shown, since the ends of the CDR3 on it are uncertain; the CDR3 is the one TCRdb lists. The gene calls are TRBV6-6 and TRBJ1-1; the D call in the table, TRBD1, was not verified against the DNA. From its first to its last residue, the CDR3 has 13 amino acids. Germline CDR1 and CDR2: MNHNY and SVGAGI (reference sequence). The CDR3 sequence is CASSYLVGQGSFF.

This clone was detected once. The V and J genes are TRBV11-1 and TRBJ1-6; perhaps TRBD1 as D (5 bases). V lost 5 bases to trimming and J lost 6 bases, with 17 bases between them. From germline, CDR1 is SGHAT and CDR2 FQDESV (reference sequence). The CDR3 contains 16 residues. The CDR3 here is CASSLAGTISNSPLHF. The CDR3 DNA follows: TGTGCCAGCAGCCTCGCCGGGACGATTTCTAATTCACCCCTCCACTTT.

Remarks on this clone: The junction does not match germline at one end; this may be a read error. V and J are TRBV7-2 and TRBJ2-2, with 9 bases that match TRBD2. Germline values: CDR1 SGHTA, CDR2 FQGNSA. The CDR3 contains 14 residues. In DNA, the CDR3 is TGTGCCAGCAGCCTAGCGGGAACCACCGGGGAGCTGTTTTTT. Residues: CASSLAGTTGELFF.

The chain has TRBV15 and TRBJ2-1; D gene ambiguous. There are 14 residues in the CDR3. Germline assignment: CDR1 LNHNV and CDR2 YYDKDF (reference sequence). Deletions cut 4 bases from V and 0 bases from J, with 7 bases between. Written as DNA, the CDR3 is TGTGCCACCAGCAAGTCACGCTCCTACAATGAGCAGTTCTTC. It yields the protein CATSKSRSYNEQFF. Using reference TRBV15 and TRBJ2-1 for the parts outside the CDR3, the full variable domain is DAMVIQNPRYQVTQFGKPVTLSCSQTLNHNVMYWYQQKSSQAPKLLFHYYDKDFNNEADTPDNFQSRRPNTSFCFLDIRSPGLGDTAMYLCATSKSRSYNEQFFGPGTRLTVL.

V gene TRBV5-5 combines with J gene TRBJ1-2; D remains unclear. Trimming removed 0 bases at V and 0 bases at J, with 9 bases between. CDR1 is SGHKS and CDR2 is YYEKEE in the germline V gene (reference sequence). The CDR3 length is 15 residues. CDR3 amino acids: CASSLGETPNYGYTF. The CDR3 DNA reads TGTGCCAGCAGCTTGGGTGAGACACCTAACTATGGCTACACCTTC.

The V and J genes are TRBV7-8 and TRBJ2-1; D not certain. Trimming took 6 bases from V and 2 from J, leaving 5 bases between them. The length of the CDR3 is 12 residues. The germline gives CDR1 SGHVS, CDR2 FQNEAQ. The CDR3 nucleotides are TGTGCCAGCAGTTCAGCCTACAATGAGCAGTTCTTC. Protein: CASSSAYNEQFF.

The chain joins TRBV11-1 to TRBJ2-1; no definite D call. The V end was cut by 5 bases, the J end by 8 bases, with 7 bases between. CDR1 SGHAT and CDR2 FQDESV come from the germline V gene (reference sequence). The CDR3 totals 11 residues. The DNA for the CDR3 is TGTGCCAGCAGCCAAGTCGATGAGCAGTTCTTC. Translation gives CASSQVDEQFF.

The rearrangement links TRBV5-5 to TRBJ2-1; 10 bases agree with TRBD2. The CDR3 totals 15 residues. V lost 3 bases, J lost 5 bases, and 5 bases stayed unmatched. Germline V gene sequence: CDR1 SGHKS, CDR2 YYEKEE (reference sequence). As DNA, the CDR3 is TGTGCCAGCAGCTGGGGACTAGCGACAAACAATGAGCAGTTCTTC. It translates to CASSWGLATNNEQFF.

This rearrangement joins TRBV7-9 to TRBJ2-1, with D possibly being TRBD2 (5 bases). This CDR3 spans 14 amino acids. The germline V gene encodes CDR1 SEHNR and CDR2 FQNEAQ (reference sequence). The germline V and J ends were trimmed by 3 bases and 6 bases, with 12 bases remaining between them. The CDR3 loop is CASSLVWTPNEQFF. As DNA, the CDR3 is TGTGCCAGCAGCTTGGTTTGGACTCCCAATGAGCAGTTCTTC.

The chain recombines TRBV27 with TRBJ2-7, with 7 bases lining up with TRBD2. Per the germline V gene, CDR1 is MNHEY and CDR2 is SMNVEV (reference sequence). With V trimmed by 6 bases and J by 4 bases, 9 bases remained unmatched. The CDR3 contains 14 residues. CDR3 residues: CASSPGGITYEQYF. Here the CDR3 DNA reads TGTGCCAGCAGCCCCGGGGGGATTACTTACGAGCAGTACTTC.